This record covers a single TCR beta chain. The CDR3 has 13 amino acids. Trimming removed 4 bases from V and 6 bases from J; junction bases left unmatched: 4. The germline V gene encodes CDR1 SGHRS and CDR2 YFSETQ. The data belong to a study of blood T cell repertoires in COVID-19. Across the whole study: Donors in the United States, Italy and Spain gave samples during acute or convalescent COVID-19.

Original processing methods: Reference gene primer amplification gave estimated nucleated cell counts. Clones were sequenced by immunoSEQ multiplex PCR, and TCRdb holds only the in-frame ones, with some missing. V, J and clone size are those of that table, while D and trimming were read from the DNA. The sample consists of over 110,000 clones, around 88% of them appearing once. The sequenced sample was peripheral blood. V is TRBV5-1 and J is TRBJ1-1; 9 nucleotides match TRBD1. The clonotype comes from a human donor in a cohort sampled during active COVID-19. The CDR3 DNA is TGCGCCAGCAGCGTAGGGACAGGGCCTGAAGCTTTCTTT. Amino acids: CASSVGTGPEAFF.